The clone carrying this T cell receptor (beta chain) was recorded a few times. What it recognizes is unknown. The entry originates in a study of cytomegalovirus exposure and HLA in healthy donors. Study conclusions and caveats: Reports indicated that the classifier achieved high specificity and sensitivity in diagnosing cytomegalovirus status. The authors later found HLA-associated TCR beta chains more clonally expanded than equally common others.

V lost 4 bases, J lost 9 bases, and 18 bases stayed unmatched. Germline CDR1 reads SGHDN; CDR2 reads FVKESK. CDR3 length: 17 residues. The PCR was carried out with 60 Vbeta primers and 13 Jbeta primers. Sequencing was performed with immunoSEQ multiplex PCR; in TCRdb, only in-frame clones are kept and a portion is missing. The sample lists over 120,000 clones; about 10% were seen once. This sequence was found in a man in his forties or fifties in good health and CMV-seronegative. The sequencing sample was made of PBMCs. The rearrangement uses TRBV14 and TRBJ2-5, with TRBD1 identical over 9 bases. Here the CDR3 reads CASSPSNRTGASGSQYF. CDR3 nucleotide sequence: TGTGCCAGCAGCCCCTCCAACCGGACAGGGGCATCGGGTTCCCAGTACTTC.